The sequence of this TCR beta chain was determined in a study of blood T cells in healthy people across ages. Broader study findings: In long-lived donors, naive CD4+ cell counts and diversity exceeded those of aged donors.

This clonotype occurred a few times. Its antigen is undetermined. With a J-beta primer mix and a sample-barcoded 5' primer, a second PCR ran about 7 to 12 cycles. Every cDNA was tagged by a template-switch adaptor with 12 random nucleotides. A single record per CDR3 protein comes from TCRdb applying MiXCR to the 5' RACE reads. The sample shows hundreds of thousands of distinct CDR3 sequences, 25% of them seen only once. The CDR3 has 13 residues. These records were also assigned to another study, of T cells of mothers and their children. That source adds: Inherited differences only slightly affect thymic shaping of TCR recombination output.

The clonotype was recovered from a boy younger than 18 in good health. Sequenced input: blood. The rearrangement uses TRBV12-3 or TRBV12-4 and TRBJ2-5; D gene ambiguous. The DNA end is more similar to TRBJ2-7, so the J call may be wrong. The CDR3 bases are TGTGCCAGCAGTTTAATCCTGTCGTACGAGCAGTACTTC. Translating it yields CASSLILSYEQYF.